This T cell receptor (beta chain) was profiled in a study of response to subunit inactivated influenza vaccine (dated by TCRdb to between 2017 and 2018). With respect to the entire study: To follow how T cells responded to a trivalent subunit inactivated influenza vaccine, the researchers relied on deep quantitative profiling of the T cell receptor repertoire.

This clonotype was seen only a few times. The clone's antigen remains unknown. No qualities accompany the bases; no much larger clone lies one base away. CDR1 and CDR2, per the germline V gene, are SGHTA and FQGTGA. CDR3 length: 13 amino acids, cysteine to phenylalanine. Left in the record is the CDR3 DNA by itself, 39 bases read in frame from the first base. V is clipped by 5 bases and J by 8 bases, and the sequence between their germline boundaries is 13 bases long. General study outcomes and caveats: It was suggested by the authors that each seasonal influenza vaccination may recruit only a limited number of new T cells.

The library came from RT-PCR. Reads for this sample came from an Illumina HiSeq 2500. TCRdb's own reprocessing of the public reads used fastp at Q25 and MiXCR and kept productive beta chains. Duplicate CDR3 protein sequences are folded into a single record with the most common DNA and genes. The sample data list some 570,000 distinct CDR3 sequences, and 10% to 12% of these were observed just once. The biggest ten clones account for approximately 9.9% of the sample. In addition, the sample was reused for a study of T cells expressing NK-cell markers. As the second study states: TCR beta cDNA libraries were made by 5'RACE template switching that added a universal primer site and unique molecular identifiers. Three sorted T-cell subsets (CD3+CD56+NKG2C+, CD3+CD56+NKG2C- and CD3+CD56-NKG2C+) from 7 to 9 donors had their TCR beta-chain repertoires profiled. Of the eight sequenced donors, seven were found to be HCMV-seropositive and one was found to be HCMV-seronegative. To restrict sorting to alphabetaTCR-expressing T cells, an anti-gammadeltaTCR antibody was added in several experiments. For over five donors, the dominant CD3+CD56+NKG2C+ clonotypes were among the top 10 CD8+ clonotypes and accounted for about 1.0-7.5% of CD8+ T cells. Those dominant clonotypes were again the most abundant among CD3+CD56-NKG2C+ cells in several donors, at about 28.3-60.1%. Whether the expanded NKG2C-expressing T cell clones were specific for HCMV antigens remained unclear. Randomly selected healthy volunteers, three men and five women, were used as the eight sequenced donors. A commercial ELISA kit detecting HCMV-specific IgG in serum was used to determine HCMV serostatus. Peripheral blood mononuclear cells were isolated from blood by Ficoll density gradient centrifugation. For several donors, bulk peripheral blood T-cell repertoires were also sequenced from unsorted PBMC. cDNA synthesis was primed from the TCR beta constant segment and was followed by two successive PCR amplification steps. Sequencing of the libraries produced 2 x 150 bp reads on Illumina HiSeq 2000/2500, MiSeq or NextSeq. MIGEC handled demultiplexing of the reads and grouping by UMI, while MiTCR was used to assemble and quantify clonotypes. To exclude erroneous sequences, any TCR cDNA sequence not supported by at least two reads was discarded. The tcR package was used for downstream repertoire analysis, and clonotypes were matched across fractions by CDR3 nucleotide sequence plus V segment. Antigen specificity was annotated against VDJdb with VDJmatch, allowing one amino acid substitution in CDR3.

This sample comprised PBMCs from blood, obtained on the day of vaccination. The chain was built from TRBV7-3 and TRBJ2-1, and perhaps TRBD2 as D gene, on 5 matching bases. The origin of this receptor is a man between 45 and 60 years old who received an inactivated influenza vaccine. Donor details come from another sample of the same person, matched by shared clones. The CDR3: CASSKTREDEQFF. The nucleotide sequence is TGTGCCAGCAGCAAAACTAGAGAGGATGAGCAGTTCTTC.